Below are 9 T cell receptor beta chains sequenced from a single sample in a study of shared clonotypes between healthy human individuals. TCRdb's copy holds only in-frame clones and misses some; the assay was immunoSEQ multiplex PCR. There are millions of clones in the sample; over 85% occur only once, and about 1.1% lies in the top ten. Naivety among CD8 cells was defined by CD45RO negativity and positive CCR7 selection, thereby excluding terminally differentiated effector memory CD45RA+ cells. Sequenced: naive CD8+ T cells sorted from blood. The receptor set was obtained from a man aged 18 to 29 in good health.

The chain carries TRBV4-3 and TRBJ1-5; D ambiguous. Germline CDR1 is LGHNA and CDR2 is YSLEER. This CDR3 spans 14 amino acids. Between the trimmed V and J ends, which lost 0 bases and 3 bases, there was a span of 6 bases. The chain's CDR3 is CASSQDGNNQPQHF. In nucleotides, the CDR3 is TGCGCCAGCAGCCAAGACGGAAACAATCAGCCCCAGCATTTT.

This chain joins TRBV9 and TRBJ2-7, with 11 bases identical to TRBD1. The junction had 6 bases not matched to a gene; V was cut back by 4 bases and J by 3 bases. CDR1 is SGDLS, CDR2 YYNGEE, per germline. The CDR3 is 15 amino acids. The CDR3 sequence: CASSPGGTGGYEQYF. The CDR3 nucleotides read TGTGCCAGCAGCCCCGGTGGGACAGGGGGCTACGAGCAGTACTTC.

This clone was counted only a few times. The V and J genes are TRBV10-3 and TRBJ2-7; no definite D call. Trimming pared 3 bases from V and 4 bases from J, leaving 10 bases between. Germline V lookup: CDR1 ENHRY, CDR2 SYGVKD. The CDR3 loop spans 13 amino acids. CDR3 in amino acids: CAISDRQAYEQYF. CDR3 DNA sequence: TGTGCCATCAGTGACCGTCAGGCTTACGAGCAGTACTTC.

V and J are TRBV18 and TRBJ2-3; 9 bases are a match to TRBD2. This CDR3 has 15 residues. V was pared by 3 bases and J by 4 bases, with 5 bases of the junction left unmatched. Germline assignment: CDR1 KGHSH and CDR2 LQKENI. The CDR3 is CASSPGTSRADTQYF. As DNA, the CDR3 is TGTGCCAGCTCACCCGGGACTAGCCGCGCAGATACGCAGTATTTT.

In this sample, this clone turned up once. The gene calls are TRBV6-6 and TRBJ2-1; D might be TRBD1 (5 bases). The length of the CDR3 is 13 residues. CDR1 and CDR2 (germline): MNHNY, SVGAGI (reference sequence). V lost 5 bases and J lost 7, with 12 bases in between. The CDR3 is CASSPLPGNEQFF. In DNA, the CDR3 is TGTGCCAGCAGTCCCCTCCCAGGGAATGAGCAGTTCTTC.

This clone has just a few counts. V is TRBV10-3 and J is TRBJ1-1; the D is unclear. The CDR3 consists of 14 residues. The germline V gene encodes CDR1 ENHRY and CDR2 SYGVKD. V was trimmed by 3 bases and J by 6 bases, leaving 14 bases between them. CDR3 protein: CAISDFLFSPEAFF. The CDR3 bases are TGTGCCATCAGTGATTTTCTATTCTCCCCTGAAGCTTTCTTT.

This chain joins TRBV19 and TRBJ2-7, with 7 positions matching TRBD1. The CDR3 is 13 amino acids. V lost 5 bases to trimming and J lost 5 bases; unmatched junction nucleotides: 6. The germline CDR1 and CDR2 sequences are LNHDA and SQIVND (reference sequence). The CDR3 bases are TGTGCCAGTAGTTTAGGGGGCATCGACGAGCAGTACTTC. It translates to CASSLGGIDEQYF.

This clone has a single count. An end of the junction differs from the germline gene, which may be a read error. The chain uses TRBV7-7 and TRBJ2-1, with 11 nucleotides matching TRBD2. CDR1 is SSHAT, CDR2 FNYEAQ, per germline (reference sequence). The CDR3 is made up of 15 amino acids. As DNA, the CDR3 is TGTGCTAGCAGCCAAACTAGCGGGGGTTTGAATGAGCAGTTCTTC. Translation: CASSQTSGGLNEQFF.

The chain has TRBV6-1 and TRBJ1-2, with unresolved D. CDR1 is MNHNS, CDR2 SASEGT, per germline. V was clipped by 2 bases and J by 5 bases, with 15 bases between them. CDR3 length: 15 residues. The CDR3 DNA reads as TGTGCCAGCAGTGAACTTATGTACGGGTTATATGGCTACACCTTC. Its protein is CASSELMYGLYGYTF.